What follows are 22 T cell receptor beta chains derived from one specimen sequenced in a study of somatic mutations in cytotoxic T cells in rheumatoid arthritis. Libraries were prepared by immunoSEQ multiplex PCR; TCRdb keeps only in-frame clonotypes and omits some of them. Of 10,000 to 12,000 clones listed, 65% to 85% are singletons. What was sequenced was CD8+ T cells sorted from blood. Every receptor here comes from an adult with rheumatoid arthritis.

V usage is TRBV4-1 and J usage is TRBJ1-5; 8 bases fit TRBD1. The CDR3 spans 13 residues. The germline gives CDR1 MGHRA, CDR2 YSYEKL. V shed 9 bases and J 4 bases; nucleotides not matched to a gene: 5. The chain's CDR3 is CASGQGGNQPQHF. The CDR3 DNA is TGCGCCAGTGGACAGGGTGGTAATCAGCCCCAGCATTTT.

A few counts support this clone. J is TRBJ1-1 and V is TRBV6-6; weak D call: TRBD1 (6 bases). Germline values: CDR1 MNHNY, CDR2 SVGAGI (reference sequence). There are 12 residues in the CDR3. V was cut by 7 bases and J by 6 bases, with 12 bases left in between. The CDR3 DNA sequence: TGTGCCAGCATACCCGCAGGGGCTGAAGCTTTCTTT. This gives the protein CASIPAGAEAFF.

The chain recombines TRBV15 with TRBJ2-1; 14 nucleotides align to TRBD2. The CDR3 contains 15 residues. Per the germline V gene, CDR1 is LNHNV and CDR2 is YYDKDF (reference sequence). V dropped 4 bases and J dropped 9; count of bases not matched to a gene: 5. CDR3 sequence (DNA): TGTGCCACCAGCACGGGACTAGCGGGGGCGAGTGAGCAGTTCTTC. Protein product: CATSTGLAGASEQFF.

The genes are TRBV7-9 and TRBJ1-2; D is uncertain. The CDR3 contains 12 residues. Deletions cut 5 bases from V and 4 bases from J, with 8 bases between. Germline V gives CDR1 SEHNR, CDR2 FQNEAQ (reference sequence). The CDR3 nucleotides read TGTGCCAGCAGCCCGGGTGGCTATGGCTACACCTTC. Amino acids: CASSPGGYGYTF.

This clone was counted once. The chain employs TRBV13 and TRBJ2-5; D is unclear. Deletions cut 5 bases from V and 2 bases from J, with 9 bases between. The CDR3 is made up of 13 amino acids. Per the germline V gene, CDR1 is PRHDT and CDR2 is FYEKMQ (reference sequence). The CDR3 DNA reads TGTGCCAGCAGCCCGGCAGTGCAAGAGACCCAGTACTTC. Translated, it gives CASSPAVQETQYF.

CDR3 sequence reads: CASSQGLAGVTNTGELFF. The CDR3 region has the DNA TGTGCCAGCAGCCAAGGACTAGCGGGGGTCACGAACACCGGGGAGCTGTTTTTT. The chain is built from TRBV4-2 and TRBJ2-2, with 12 bases fitting TRBD2. CDR1 LGHNA and CDR2 YNFKEQ come from the germline V gene. CDR3 size: 18 residues. Trimming cost V 1 base and J 0 bases; bases outside gene matches: 3.

The V and J genes are TRBV7-9 and TRBJ1-2, with 7 bases aligning to TRBD1. The CDR3 runs 17 residues. Germline lookup yields CDR1 SEHNR and CDR2 FQNEAQ (reference sequence). The ends lost 5 bases at V and 8 bases at J; junction bases unmatched: 20. CDR3 region: CASSPIIWDSRTGGYTF. DNA for the CDR3: TGTGCCAGCAGCCCGATAATCTGGGACAGCAGGACGGGCGGCTACACCTTC. The full variable domain, with the rest looked up from reference TRBV7-9 and TRBJ1-2, is DTGVSQNPRHKITKRGQNVTFRCDPISEHNRLYWYRQTLGQGPEFLTYFQNEAQLEKSRLLSDRFSAERPKGSFSTLEIQRTEQGDSAMYLCASSPIIWDSRTGGYTFGSGTRLTVV.

This rearrangement joins TRBV4-3 to TRBJ1-5; D uncertain. The germline V gene encodes CDR1 LGHNA and CDR2 YSLEER. The CDR3 totals 15 residues. V was trimmed by 0 bases and J by 7 bases, leaving 13 bases between them. Here the CDR3 DNA reads TGCGCCAGCAGCCAAGACTACGGGGATGGGCAGCCCCAGCATTTT. Translated, it gives CASSQDYGDGQPQHF.

This rearrangement joins TRBV14 to TRBJ2-1; 9 nucleotides align to TRBD1. CDR1 is SGHDN and CDR2 is FVKESK in the germline V gene. V was pared by 3 bases and J by 6 bases, with 18 bases of the junction left unmatched. There are 19 residues in the CDR3. The CDR3 loop is CASSQGPGTGFSHLNEQFF. CDR3 nucleotide sequence: TGTGCCAGCAGCCAGGGTCCCGGGACAGGGTTCTCCCATCTCAATGAGCAGTTCTTC. The entire variable domain, with the rest obtained from reference TRBV14 and TRBJ2-1, is as follows: EAGVTQFPSHSVIEKGQTVTLRCDPISGHDNLYWYRRVMGKEIKFLLHFVKESKQDESGMPNNRFLAERTGGTYSTLKVQPAELEDSGVYFCASSQGPGTGFSHLNEQFFGPGTRLTVL.

The chain carries TRBV18 and TRBJ2-7; tentatively, D is TRBD1 (6 bases). CDR1 and CDR2 from the germline V gene are KGHSH and LQKENI. CDR3 length: 14 residues. The germline V and J ends were trimmed by 3 bases and 3 bases, with 12 bases remaining between them. CDR3 region: CASSPTGPYYEQYF. The CDR3 DNA is TGTGCCAGCTCACCCACAGGGCCCTACTACGAGCAGTACTTC.

Written as DNA, the CDR3 is TGTGCCAGCAGAACTTCAGGAAATGAGCAGTTCTTC. Protein sequence: CASRTSGNEQFF. The chain links TRBV6-1 to TRBJ2-1; unclear D gene. Trimming removed 6 bases at V and 7 bases at J, with 10 bases between. The CDR3 consists of 12 residues. Germline CDR1 is MNHNS and CDR2 is SASEGT.

The CDR3 here is CAWSTGTGHYGYTF. CDR3 in DNA: TGTGCCTGGAGTACCGGGACAGGGCACTATGGCTACACCTTC. The chain recombines TRBV30 with TRBJ1-2; 9 positions match TRBD1. The ends lost 2 bases at V and 3 bases at J; junction bases unmatched: 4. Per germline, CDR1 GTSNPN and CDR2 SVGIG (reference sequence). The CDR3 spans 14 residues.

The rearrangement joins TRBV5-4 to TRBJ2-3; TRBD2 matches 10 bases. The CDR3 loop spans 15 amino acids. Germline CDR1 is SGHNT and CDR2 is YYREEE (reference sequence). Unmatched junction bases numbered 8, after V lost 4 bases and J lost 6 bases. CDR3 DNA: TGTGCCAGCAGCCTGGGGGCTAGCGGGGGTGATACGCAGTATTTT. Translating it yields CASSLGASGGDTQYF.

This chain uses TRBV11-2 with TRBJ2-1, with 8 bases aligning to TRBD2. Looked up from germline, CDR1 is SGHAT and CDR2 is FQNNGV. J gave up 7 bases and V 4 bases, and 6 bases lay outside the gene matches. The CDR3 sequence is 14 residues long. The CDR3 DNA reads as TGTGCCAGCAGCTCGGGACTAGATTGGAATGAGCAGTTCTTC. This translates into CASSSGLDWNEQFF.

The CDR3 is CASSLGVGTGEGNTIYF. The CDR3 nucleotides read TGTGCCAGCAGCTTAGGGGTGGGGACAGGGGAAGGAAACACCATATATTTT. This chain uses TRBV7-6 with TRBJ1-3, with 10 bases lining up with TRBD1. The CDR3 is 17 amino acids. CDR1 and CDR2 (germline): SGHVS, FNYEAQ. J lost 4 bases, V lost 1 base, and 7 bases had no gene match.

The DNA for the CDR3 is TGTGCCAGCAGCTTTCGAGGGGTCTATAATTCACCCCTCCACTTT. Amino acid sequence: CASSFRGVYNSPLHF. The gene calls are TRBV5-6 and TRBJ1-6, with a possible D match to TRBD1 (5 bases). CDR1 is SGHDT and CDR2 is YYEEEE in the germline V gene. Trimming took off 2 bases at V and 3 bases at J, with 9 bases between the two ends. CDR3 length: 15 amino acids.

The rearrangement uses TRBV6-4 and TRBJ2-3; 8 bases match TRBD2. The CDR3 length is 15 residues. Germline V gene data show CDR1 as MRHNA and CDR2 as SNTAGT. Trimming cost V 3 bases and J 2 bases; bases outside gene matches: 4. For the CDR3, the DNA is TGTGCCAGCAGTGATGATAGCGGGACCACAGATACGCAGTATTTT. Residues: CASSDDSGTTDTQYF.

The chain links TRBV9 to TRBJ2-3; TRBD2 aligns across 13 bases. The CDR3 is made up of 17 amino acids. Germline V gives CDR1 SGDLS, CDR2 YYNGEE. V shed 0 bases and J 2 bases; nucleotides not matched to a gene: 3. In DNA, the CDR3 is TGTGCCAGCAGCGTAGGTACTAGCGGGGGGGCCACAGATACGCAGTATTTT. This gives the protein CASSVGTSGGATDTQYF.

J is TRBJ2-2 and V is TRBV29-1, with 9 bases identical to TRBD2. This CDR3 has 15 amino acids. Germline-derived CDR1 and CDR2 are SQVTM and ANQGSEA. The V and J ends lost 6 bases and 1 base, in that order; junction bases with no gene match: 6. The CDR3: CSVDLSGGNTGELFF. The CDR3 DNA reads TGCAGCGTAGACCTTAGCGGGGGGAACACCGGGGAGCTGTTTTTT.

The chain couples TRBV13 to TRBJ2-3; D is unclear. Trimming took off 0 bases at V and 4 bases at J, with 5 bases between the two ends. The CDR3 is 13 residues long. The V gene's germline CDR1 is PRHDT and CDR2 FYEKMQ (reference sequence). CDR3 sequence (DNA): TGTGCCAGCAGCTTAGGCCTCGCAGATACGCAGTATTTT. Protein: CASSLGLADTQYF.

This clone is a singleton in its sample. V is TRBV15 and J is TRBJ2-5; D uncertain. Germline CDR1 and CDR2: LNHNV and YYDKDF (reference sequence). V gave up 3 bases and J gave up 2 bases, with 10 bases separating them. CDR3 length equals 14 residues. The CDR3 DNA reads TGTGCCACCAGCAGGACCCCGCTACAAGAGACCCAGTACTTC. Its protein is CATSRTPLQETQYF.

The chain recombines TRBV2 with TRBJ1-1; possibly TRBD1 for D (5 bases). Trimming removed 4 bases at V and 0 bases at J, with 9 bases between. The V gene's germline CDR1 is SNHLY and CDR2 FYNNEI. This CDR3 is built from 14 residues. The CDR3 region is CASSVWGVNTEAFF. CDR3 bases: TGTGCCAGCAGTGTCTGGGGGGTGAACACTGAAGCTTTCTTT.